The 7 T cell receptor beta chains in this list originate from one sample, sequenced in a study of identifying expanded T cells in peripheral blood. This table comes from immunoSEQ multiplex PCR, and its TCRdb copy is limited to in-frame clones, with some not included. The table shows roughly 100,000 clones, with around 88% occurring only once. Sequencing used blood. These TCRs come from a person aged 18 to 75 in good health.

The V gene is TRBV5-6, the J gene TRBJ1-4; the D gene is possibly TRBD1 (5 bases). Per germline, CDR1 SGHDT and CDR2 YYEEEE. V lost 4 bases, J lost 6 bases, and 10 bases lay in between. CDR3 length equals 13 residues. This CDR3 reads CASSPGTHEKLFF. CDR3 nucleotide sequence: TGTGCCAGCAGCCCAGGGACTCATGAAAAACTGTTTTTT. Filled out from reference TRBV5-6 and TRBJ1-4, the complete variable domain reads DAGVTQSPTHLIKTRGQQVTLRCSPKSGHDTVSWYQQALGQGPQFIFQYYEEEERQRGNFPDRFSGHQFPNYSSELNVNALLLGDSALYLCASSPGTHEKLFFGSGTQLSVL.

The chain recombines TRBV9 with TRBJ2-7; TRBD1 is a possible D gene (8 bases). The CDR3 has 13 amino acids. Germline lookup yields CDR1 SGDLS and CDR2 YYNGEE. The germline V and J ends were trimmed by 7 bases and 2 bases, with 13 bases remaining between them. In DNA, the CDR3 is TGTGCCAGCGGGGGGGACAGGACCTACGAGCAGTACTTC. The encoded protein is CASGGDRTYEQYF.

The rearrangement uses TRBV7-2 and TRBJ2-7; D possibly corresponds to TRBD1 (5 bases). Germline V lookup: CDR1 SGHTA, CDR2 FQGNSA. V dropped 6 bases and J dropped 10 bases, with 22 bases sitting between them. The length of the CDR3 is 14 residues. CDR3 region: CASSYVFAAQGQYF. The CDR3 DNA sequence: TGTGCCAGCAGTTACGTATTCGCCGCCCAGGGTCAGTACTTC. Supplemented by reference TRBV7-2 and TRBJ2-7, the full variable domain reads GAGVSQSPSNKVTEKGKDVELRCDPISGHTALYWYRQSLGQGLEFLIYFQGNSAPDKSGLPSDRFSAERTGGSVSTLTIQRTQQEDSAVYLCASSYVFAAQGQYFGPGTRLTVT.

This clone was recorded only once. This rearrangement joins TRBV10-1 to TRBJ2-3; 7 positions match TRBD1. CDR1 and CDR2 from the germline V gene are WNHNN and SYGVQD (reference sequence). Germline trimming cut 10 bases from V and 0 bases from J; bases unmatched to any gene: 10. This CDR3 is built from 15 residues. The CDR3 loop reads CATSGTAVSTDTQYF. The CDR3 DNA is TGCGCCACTTCAGGGACAGCGGTCAGCACAGATACGCAGTATTTT.

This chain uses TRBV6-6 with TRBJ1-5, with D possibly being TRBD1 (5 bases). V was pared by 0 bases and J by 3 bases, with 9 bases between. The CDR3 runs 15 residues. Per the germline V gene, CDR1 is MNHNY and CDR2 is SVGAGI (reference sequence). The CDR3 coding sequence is TGTGCCAGCAGTTACTCGGGGGAACCCAATCAGCCCCAGCATTTT. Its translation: CASSYSGEPNQPQHF.

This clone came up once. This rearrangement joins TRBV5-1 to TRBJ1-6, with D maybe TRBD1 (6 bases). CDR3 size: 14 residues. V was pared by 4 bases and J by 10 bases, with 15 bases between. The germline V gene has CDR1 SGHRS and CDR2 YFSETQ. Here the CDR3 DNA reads TGCGCCAGCAGCATGGGACAACAGGAGTCACCCCTCCACTTT. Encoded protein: CASSMGQQESPLHF.

DNA of the CDR3: TGTGCCAGCAGCTACTTCGACCTGAGGGGGTCCTATGGCTACACCTTC. Protein: CASSYFDLRGSYGYTF. V usage is TRBV5-6 and J usage is TRBJ1-2; D may be TRBD1 (6 bases). V was pared by 3 bases and J by 4 bases, with 19 bases between. Germline CDR1 SGHDT, CDR2 YYEEEE. This CDR3 has 16 residues.